This T cell receptor beta chain originates from a study of shared clonotypes between healthy human individuals. Method: immunoSEQ multiplex PCR; TCRdb's copy keeps in-frame clones and lacks some. The data hold some 580,000 clones, with about 98% observed a single time. Germline CDR1 is MNHNY and CDR2 is SVGAGI (reference sequence). The CDR3 length is 13 residues. J was trimmed by 7 bases and V by 9 bases; bases with no gene match: 7. Terminally differentiated effector memory CD45RA+ cells were left out of the naive CD8 fraction, which was CD45RO-negative and positively selected for CCR7. The receptor was isolated from a man aged 25 to 45 in good health. V is TRBV6-6 and J is TRBJ2-2; 8 nucleotides agree with TRBD1. Specimen: naive CD8+ T cells sorted from blood. CDR3 coding DNA: TGTGCCAGTAAGGACAGGGCTATCGGGGAGCTGTTTTTT. Its protein is CASKDRAIGELFF.